This TCR beta chain was captured by sequencing in a study of identical twins. TCRdb re-analysed the 5' RACE reads in MiXCR, keeping a single row per CDR3 protein. The profile shows 420,000 or so distinct CDR3 sequences, around a sixth of them singletons. From germline, CDR1 is MNHEY and CDR2 SMNVEV (reference sequence). This CDR3 spans 15 amino acids. V was shortened by 6 bases and J by 0 bases, with 13 bases between the two germline ends. Broader study findings: Cord blood beta clonotypes present at high abundance carried fewer insertions; no such pattern appeared in memory repertoires. Invariant MAIT and iNKT cells may have partly biased zero-insertion analyses.

Comment on this clonotype: Its antigen is undetermined.

All donors comprised healthy Caucasians. J is TRBJ2-3 and V is TRBV27; D might be TRBD2 (6 bases). The source of this sequence is a man aged 50 to 59 in good health. Sequenced material: naive T cells sorted from blood. The CDR3 loop is CASRDSGVSTDTQYF. In DNA, the CDR3 is TGTGCCAGCAGGGATAGCGGAGTTAGCACAGATACGCAGTATTTT.